This T cell receptor beta chain was profiled in a study of blood T cells in healthy people across ages. Then a second PCR, running roughly 7 to 11 cycles, was carried out with a sample-barcoded 5' primer and a J-beta primer mix. Each CDR3 protein is one row after TCRdb ran MiXCR on the 5' RACE reads. The data show around 1,500,000 distinct CDR3 sequences, roughly 45% seen once. Germline values: CDR1 MGHDK, CDR2 SYGVNS. This CDR3 spans 13 amino acids. The V end lost 8 bases, the J end lost 3 bases, and 12 bases lay between the germline ends. The clonotype originates from a woman in her late teens or twenties in good health. The chain employs TRBV25-1 and TRBJ2-3, with D possibly being TRBD2 (7 bases). The sequenced material came from blood. CDR3 sequence (DNA): TGTGCCAGCGAGAGGGGGGGGACAGATACGCAGTATTTT. Encoded protein: CASERGGTDTQYF.